This passage covers 12 T cell receptor beta chains from one sample sequenced in a study of blood T cell repertoires in COVID-19. The table came from immunoSEQ multiplex PCR; TCRdb's copy has only in-frame clones and leaves some out. The data show around 300,000 clones, over 75% seen once. Source material: PBMCs or T cells enriched from blood (not recorded which). The receptors derive from a man younger than 45 who had recovered from COVID-19.

The CDR3 reads CASSLGGQGHNSPLHF. The CDR3 nucleotides are TGTGCCAGCAGTTTGGGGGGGCAGGGGCACAATTCACCCCTCCACTTT. The chain employs TRBV28 and TRBJ1-6; possible D gene TRBD1, 6 bases. V was trimmed by 3 bases and J by 7 bases, leaving 16 bases between them. Per germline, CDR1 MDHEN and CDR2 SYDVKM. This CDR3 contains 16 residues.

The chain links TRBV6-4 to TRBJ2-3; 8 bases are shared with TRBD1. There are 14 residues in the CDR3. Germline CDR1 and CDR2: MRHNA and SNTAGT. The V and J ends lost 4 bases and 12 bases, in that order; junction bases with no gene match: 12. CDR3 in DNA: TGTGCCAGCAGTGGAGAGACAGGGGTGGGGCTTCAGTATTTT. It is translated as CASSGETGVGLQYF.

The genes are TRBV3-1 (or the pseudogene TRBV3-2) and TRBJ1-2; D is unresolved. This CDR3 has 13 amino acids. Germline lookup yields CDR1 LGHDT and CDR2 YNNKEL (reference sequence). Trimming left V 2 bases short and J 6 bases short, with 10 bases between. The CDR3 DNA follows: TGTGCCAGCAGCCAACTTGACGGGGATGGCTACACCTTC. Protein product: CASSQLDGDGYTF.

The V and J genes are TRBV7-9 and TRBJ2-5; 9 bases are shared with TRBD2. Germline V gene data show CDR1 as SEHNR and CDR2 as FQNEAQ (reference sequence). This CDR3 region has 14 residues. J lost 5 bases, V lost 5 bases, and 6 bases had no gene match. CDR3 loop: CASSLAGGHETQYF. Here the CDR3 DNA reads TGTGCCAGCAGCCTCGCGGGGGGGCATGAGACCCAGTACTTC.

The chain combines TRBV11-3 with TRBJ2-2; TRBD1 aligns across 9 bases. Germline trimming cut 1 base from V and 6 bases from J; bases unmatched to any gene: 3. CDR1 and CDR2 from the germline V gene are SGHNT and YENEEA. The CDR3 consists of 15 residues. The CDR3 is CASSLGDRDAGELFF. The CDR3 DNA follows: TGTGCCAGCAGCTTAGGGGACAGGGATGCCGGGGAGCTGTTTTTT.

Here the CDR3 DNA reads TGTGCCAGCAGCTTCCGGACAGGGGACAATGAGCAGTTCTTC. The encoded protein is CASSFRTGDNEQFF. V usage is TRBV11-2 and J usage is TRBJ2-1; 9 bases fit TRBD1. Losses at the gene ends were 3 bases for V and 5 bases for J; bases not matched to a gene: 2. CDR1 and CDR2 from the germline V gene are SGHAT and FQNNGV. The CDR3 runs to 14 residues.

The chain employs TRBV29-1 and TRBJ2-3; TRBD1 aligns across 9 bases. Losses at the gene ends were 6 bases for V and 1 base for J; bases not matched to a gene: 8. Germline V gene lookup returns CDR1 SQVTM and CDR2 ANQGSEA. The CDR3 consists of 15 residues. The CDR3 is CSVDQQGAGTDTQYF. In DNA form, the CDR3 reads TGCAGCGTCGATCAACAGGGGGCCGGCACAGATACGCAGTATTTT.

The chain links TRBV19 to TRBJ2-2; 9 bases are a match to TRBD2. The CDR3 is 17 amino acids. The V gene end was trimmed by 6 bases and the J gene end by 8 bases; junction bases not matched to a gene: 16. Germline loops: CDR1 LNHDA, CDR2 SQIVND (reference sequence). The CDR3 region is CASRGTAGGPAGGELFF. The CDR3 DNA reads TGTGCCAGTAGGGGGACAGCGGGGGGCCCAGCAGGAGGGGAGCTGTTTTTT.

V usage is TRBV28 and J usage is TRBJ2-2; the D is unclear. This CDR3 comprises 15 residues. V was shortened by 10 bases and J by 4 bases, with 19 bases between the two germline ends. CDR1 and CDR2 from the germline V gene are MDHEN and SYDVKM. This chain's CDR3 is CATLPGTRSTGELFF. The CDR3 region has the DNA TGTGCCACCCTTCCTGGCACAAGAAGCACCGGGGAGCTGTTTTTT.

The CDR3 spells CAWSVSWRAGPFPEQFF. The CDR3 DNA reads TGTGCCTGGAGTGTATCGTGGCGAGCGGGGCCCTTTCCTGAGCAGTTCTTC. This chain uses TRBV30 with TRBJ2-1; 7 bases line up with TRBD2. The CDR3 sequence is 17 residues long. Germline trimming cut 0 bases from V and 9 bases from J; bases unmatched to any gene: 17. Germline V gives CDR1 GTSNPN, CDR2 SVGIG (reference sequence).

The chain joins TRBV19 to TRBJ1-2; 8 bases align to TRBD1. Losses at the gene ends were 4 bases for V and 5 bases for J; bases not matched to a gene: 12. In germline, CDR1 is LNHDA, CDR2 SQIVND (reference sequence). The length of the CDR3 is 16 residues. CDR3 amino acids: CASSKGQPGQGYGYTF. DNA for the CDR3: TGTGCCAGTAGTAAGGGCCAACCTGGACAGGGTTATGGCTACACCTTC.

The chain employs TRBV7-6 and TRBJ2-3; 11 bases are a match to TRBD2. The length of the CDR3 is 16 residues. Germline CDR1 SGHVS, CDR2 FNYEAQ. Trimming cost V 4 bases and J 4 bases; bases outside gene matches: 7. CDR3 in amino acids: CASSSLAGGRSDTQYF. As DNA, the CDR3 is TGTGCCAGCAGCTCCCTAGCGGGGGGAAGGTCAGATACGCAGTATTTT. The whole variable domain, remainder taken from reference TRBV7-6 and TRBJ2-3, is GAGVSQSPRYKVTKRGQDVALRCDPISGHVSLYWYRQALGQGPEFLTYFNYEAQQDKSGLPNDRFSAERPEGSISTLTIQRTEQRDSAMYRCASSSLAGGRSDTQYFGPGTRLTVL.